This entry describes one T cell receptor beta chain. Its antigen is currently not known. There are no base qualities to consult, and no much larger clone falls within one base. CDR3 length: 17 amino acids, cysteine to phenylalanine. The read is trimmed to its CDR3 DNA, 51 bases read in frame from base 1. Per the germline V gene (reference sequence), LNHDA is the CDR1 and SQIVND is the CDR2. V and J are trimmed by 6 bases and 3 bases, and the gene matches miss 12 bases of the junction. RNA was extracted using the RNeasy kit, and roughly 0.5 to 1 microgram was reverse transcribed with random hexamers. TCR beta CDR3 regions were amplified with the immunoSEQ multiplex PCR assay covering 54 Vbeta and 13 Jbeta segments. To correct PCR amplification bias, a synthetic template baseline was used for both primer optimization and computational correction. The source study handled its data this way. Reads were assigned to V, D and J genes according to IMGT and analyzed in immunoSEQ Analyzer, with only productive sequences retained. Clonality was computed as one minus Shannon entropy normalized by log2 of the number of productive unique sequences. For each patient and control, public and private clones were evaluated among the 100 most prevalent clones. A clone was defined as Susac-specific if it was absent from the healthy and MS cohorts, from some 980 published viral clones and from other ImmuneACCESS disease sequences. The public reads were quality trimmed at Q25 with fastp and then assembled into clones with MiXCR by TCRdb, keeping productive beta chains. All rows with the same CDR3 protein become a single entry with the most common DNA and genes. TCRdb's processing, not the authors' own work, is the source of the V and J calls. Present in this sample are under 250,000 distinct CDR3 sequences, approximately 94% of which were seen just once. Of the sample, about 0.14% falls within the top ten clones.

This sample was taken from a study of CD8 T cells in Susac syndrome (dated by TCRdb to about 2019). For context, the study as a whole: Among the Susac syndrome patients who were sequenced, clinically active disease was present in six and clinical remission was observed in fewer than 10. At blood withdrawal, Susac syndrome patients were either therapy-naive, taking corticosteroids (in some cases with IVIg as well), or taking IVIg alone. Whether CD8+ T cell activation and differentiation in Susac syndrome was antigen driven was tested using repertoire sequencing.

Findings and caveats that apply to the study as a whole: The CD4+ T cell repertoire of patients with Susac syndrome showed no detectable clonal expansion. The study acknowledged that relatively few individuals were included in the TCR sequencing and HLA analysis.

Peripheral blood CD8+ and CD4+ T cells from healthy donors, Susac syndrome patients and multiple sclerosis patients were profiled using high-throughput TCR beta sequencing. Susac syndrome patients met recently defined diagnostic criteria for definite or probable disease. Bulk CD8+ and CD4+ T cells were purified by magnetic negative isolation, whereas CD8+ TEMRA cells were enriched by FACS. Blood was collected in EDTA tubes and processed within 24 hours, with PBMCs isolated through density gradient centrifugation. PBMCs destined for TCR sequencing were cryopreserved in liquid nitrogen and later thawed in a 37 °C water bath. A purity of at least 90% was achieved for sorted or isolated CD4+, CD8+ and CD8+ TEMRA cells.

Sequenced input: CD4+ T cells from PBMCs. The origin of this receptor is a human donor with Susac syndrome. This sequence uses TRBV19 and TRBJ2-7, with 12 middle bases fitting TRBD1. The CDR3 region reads CASSKNPGQGARYEQYF. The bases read TGTGCCAGTAGCAAGAATCCGGGACAGGGGGCTCGCTACGAGCAGTACTTC.